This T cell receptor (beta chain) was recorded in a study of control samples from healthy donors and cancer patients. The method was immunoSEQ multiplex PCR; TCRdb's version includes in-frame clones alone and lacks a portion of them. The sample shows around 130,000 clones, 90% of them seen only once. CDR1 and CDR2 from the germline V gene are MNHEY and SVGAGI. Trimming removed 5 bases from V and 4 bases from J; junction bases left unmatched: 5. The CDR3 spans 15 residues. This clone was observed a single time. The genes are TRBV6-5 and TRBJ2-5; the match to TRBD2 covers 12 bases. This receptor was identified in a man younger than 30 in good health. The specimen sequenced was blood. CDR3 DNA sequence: TGTGCCAGCAGTACCCTAGCGGGGGGGCCAGAGACCCAGTACTTC. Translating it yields CASSTLAGGPETQYF.